The clone carrying this T cell receptor (beta chain) showed up just once. Its antigen is as yet unknown. The record originates from a study of T cell repertoires in cytomegalovirus infection. At the level of the study: HLA-B-restricted CMV epitopes that are well studied were used alongside recently identified HLA-C-restricted ones. Indicated by public TCR beta signatures were CMV infection and matching HLA type. Study-wide findings and caveats: In two of eight donors, the top clonotype was HLA-C-restricted CMV-specific. Public TCR beta family frequency separated CMV-and-HLA carriers, including in an independent cohort.

V was shortened by 6 bases and J by 5 bases, with 19 bases between the two germline ends. The CDR3 is made up of 16 amino acids. One entry per CDR3 protein results from TCRdb running MiXCR on the reads. The sample consists of around 770,000 distinct CDR3 sequences, 25% to 35% of them appearing once. The rearrangement uses TRBV12-3 or TRBV12-4 and TRBJ2-2; a weak D match, TRBD2 (6 bases). This receptor was taken from a human donor in good health (CMV status not recorded). Some clones in this sample may be carry-over from other donors' samples. Sequenced here: cultured CD8+ T cells from PBMCs, sampled from culture after CMV antigen stimulation. Here the CDR3 DNA reads TGTGCCAGCAGCCTCCCGGAGGGGCGCAGGACCGGGGAGCTGTTTTTT. Translation: CASSLPEGRRTGELFF.